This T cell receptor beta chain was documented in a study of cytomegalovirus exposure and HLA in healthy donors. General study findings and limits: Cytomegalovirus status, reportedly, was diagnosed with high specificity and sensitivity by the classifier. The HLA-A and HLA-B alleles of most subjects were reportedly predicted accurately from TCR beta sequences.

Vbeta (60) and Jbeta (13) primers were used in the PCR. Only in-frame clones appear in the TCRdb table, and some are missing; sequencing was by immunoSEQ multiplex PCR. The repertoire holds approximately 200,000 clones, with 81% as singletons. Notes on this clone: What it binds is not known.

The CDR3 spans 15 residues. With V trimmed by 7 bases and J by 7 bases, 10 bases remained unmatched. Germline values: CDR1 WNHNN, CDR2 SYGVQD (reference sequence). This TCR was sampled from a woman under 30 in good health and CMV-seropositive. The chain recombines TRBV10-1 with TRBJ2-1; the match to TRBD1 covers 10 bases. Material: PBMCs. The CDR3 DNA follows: TGCGCCAGCAAAGGGTCCCGGGACAGGGGAAATGAGCAGTTCTTC. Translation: CASKGSRDRGNEQFF.